These 24 T cell receptor beta chains originate from one sample sequenced in a study of Tregs in tolerant kidney transplant recipients. Assay: immunoSEQ multiplex PCR; the TCRdb copy retains only in-frame clones and omits some. The sample totals 25,000 or so clones; its top ten clones hold around 4%. Mixed chimerism was transient after nonmyeloablative marrow transplants from related graft donors. This specimen was CD4+ T cells from blood (PBMCs), taken 6 months after the transplant. These receptors were collected from a human patient who received a combined kidney and bone marrow transplant. Part of the T cell pool may stem from the graft donor.

Concerning this clone: The read comes to an end 3 residues before the CDR3 does, leaving the germline J gene to fill in the end. This chain connects TRBV11-3 to TRBJ2-5; D remains ambiguous. The CDR3 runs 15 residues. The V gene's germline CDR1 is SGHNT and CDR2 YENEEA. The V and J ends lost 1 base and 0 bases respectively, with 9 bases between them. CDR3 DNA, as far as it was read: TGTGCCAGCAGCTTAGGAGCCAGGTACCAAGAGACC. It specifies CASSLGARYQET. The CDR3, in full, reads CASSLGARYQETQYF. Combining the CDR3 with reference TRBV11-3 and TRBJ2-5 gives the whole variable domain EAGVVQSPRYKIIEKKQPVAFWCNPISGHNTLYWYLQNLGQGPELLIRYENEEAVDDSQLPKDRFSAERLKGVDSTLKIQPAELGDSAVYLCASSLGARYQETQYFGPGTRLLVL.

Of note for this clone: Read sequence stops 3 residues before the CDR3 end, and the germline J gene provides the missing end. V usage is TRBV7-2 and J usage is TRBJ2-3, with D unclear. There are 14 residues in the CDR3. From germline, CDR1 is SGHTA and CDR2 FQGNSA. V dropped 2 bases and J dropped 2 bases, with 8 bases sitting between them. The CDR3 sequence is CASSLRPATDTQYF. Incomplete CDR3 DNA: TGTGCCAGCAGCTTAAGGCCCGCCACAGATACG.

Notes on this clone: Read data end 3 residues before the CDR3 end; the end is taken from the germline J gene. V and J are TRBV7-7 and TRBJ2-5; perhaps TRBD2 as D (5 bases). This CDR3 comprises 16 residues. Trimming took 5 bases from V and 1 from J, leaving 17 bases between them. In germline, CDR1 is SSHAT, CDR2 FNYEAQ (reference sequence). CDR3 amino acids: CASSPRRAGGQETQYF. CDR3 DNA, as far as it was read: TGTGCCAGCAGCCCCCGCCGAGCAGGAGGCCAAGAGACC. Complete variable domain (other parts from reference TRBV7-7 and TRBJ2-5): GAGVSQSPRYKVTKRGQDVTLRCDPISSHATLYWYQQALGQGPEFLTYFNYEAQPDKSGLPSDRFSAERPEGSISTLTIQRTEQRDSAMYRCASSPRRAGGQETQYFGPGTRLLVL.

Concerning this clone itself: Read data end 3 residues before the CDR3 end; the end is taken from the germline J gene. The chain links TRBV2 to TRBJ2-2; 8 bases agree with TRBD1. CDR1 SNHLY and CDR2 FYNNEI come from the germline V gene. CDR3 length: 15 residues. The V segment lost 7 bases and the J segment 3 bases; nucleotides outside the gene matches: 7. CDR3 region: CASTSDRGYTGELFF. Partial CDR3 DNA: TGTGCCAGCACGTCAGACAGGGGCTACACCGGGGAG. Looking up the rest from reference TRBV2 and TRBJ2-2 gives the full variable domain: EPEVTQTPSHQVTQMGQEVILRCVPISNHLYFYWYRQILGQKVEFLVSFYNNEISEKSEIFDDQFSVERPDGSNFTLKIRSTKLEDSAMYFCASTSDRGYTGELFFGEGSRLTVL.

Concerning this clone: The read stops 3 residues short of the end of the CDR3; the missing end is completed from the germline J gene. The genes are TRBV5-6 and TRBJ1-1; D possibly corresponds to TRBD1 (5 bases). Trimming removed 5 bases from V and 0 bases from J, with 14 bases in between. CDR1 is SGHDT and CDR2 is YYEEEE in the germline V gene. The CDR3 is made up of 15 amino acids. CDR3 loop: CASSTGGPLNTEAFF. The CDR3 bases that were read are TGTGCCAGCAGTACAGGCGGACCCTTGAACACTGAA. Full variable domain (rest looked up from reference TRBV5-6 and TRBJ1-1): DAGVTQSPTHLIKTRGQQVTLRCSPKSGHDTVSWYQQALGQGPQFIFQYYEEEERQRGNFPDRFSGHQFPNYSSELNVNALLLGDSALYLCASSTGGPLNTEAFFGQGTRLTVV.

As concerns this clone: The read halts 3 residues ahead of the CDR3 end, with the missing end drawn from the germline J gene. This chain uses TRBV6-2 or TRBV6-3 with TRBJ1-5; the D is unclear. In germline, CDR1 is MNHEY, CDR2 SVGEGT. Trimming took off 7 bases at V and 5 bases at J, with 24 bases between the two ends. This CDR3 region has 17 residues. The CDR3 is CASNRYIGRGRYQPQHF. Partial CDR3 DNA: TGTGCCAGCAACCGTTACATAGGCCGCGGGCGCTATCAGCCC.

Comment on this clone: The read gets to within 3 residues of the CDR3 end, and the germline J gene fills in the rest. This chain links TRBV5-1 with TRBJ2-2; 9 bases agree with TRBD2. The junction had 5 bases not matched to a gene; V was cut back by 5 bases and J by 6 bases. The CDR3 has 14 amino acids. CDR1 and CDR2 from the germline V gene are SGHRS and YFSETQ. Incomplete CDR3 DNA: TGCGCCAGCAGGCAATTAGCGGGAGCCGGGGAG. Translating gives CASRQLAGAGE. The CDR3 reads in full as CASRQLAGAGELFF.

In regard to this clone: The read falls 3 residues short of the CDR3 end, and the missing part is taken from the germline J gene. The chain joins TRBV20-1 to TRBJ2-5; 11 bases align to TRBD2. CDR1 DFQATT and CDR2 SNEGSKA come from the germline V gene (reference sequence). With V trimmed by 0 bases and J by 5 bases, 11 bases remained unmatched. The CDR3 has 17 amino acids. CDR3 region: CSARDIKASGRWETQYF. Incomplete CDR3 DNA: TGCAGTGCTAGAGATATTAAGGCTAGCGGGAGGTGGGAGACC.

As concerns this clone: The read falls 3 residues short of the CDR3 end, and the missing part is taken from the germline J gene. The chain employs TRBV5-1 and TRBJ2-3; 9 nucleotides match TRBD2. The CDR3 loop spans 17 amino acids. CDR1 and CDR2 from the germline V gene are SGHRS and YFSETQ. V trimming: 4 bases; J trimming: 2 bases; junction bases outside the gene matches: 11. The CDR3 loop reads CASSLGKTSGYTDTQYF. Incomplete CDR3 DNA: TGCGCCAGCAGCCTGGGGAAGACTAGCGGATACACAGATACG.

As to this clone: The CDR3 end falls 3 residues outside the read, so it is completed with the germline J gene. V gene TRBV20-1 combines with J gene TRBJ2-7; TRBD1 agrees at 12 bases. Germline trimming cut 6 bases from V and 0 bases from J; bases unmatched to any gene: 12. Per the germline V gene, CDR1 is DFQATT and CDR2 is SNEGSKA (reference sequence). The CDR3 has 17 amino acids. The chain's CDR3 is CSASGTGGGGSSYEQYF. The DNA read from the CDR3 is TGCAGTGCCTCCGGGACAGGGGGCGGCGGGAGCTCCTACGAG.

As to this clone: Sequencing ends 3 residues short of the CDR3 end; the germline J gene provides the rest. The V gene is TRBV5-1, the J gene TRBJ1-2, with a possible D match to TRBD1 (5 bases). This CDR3 is built from 14 residues. V lost 4 bases and J 7 bases, leaving 17 bases between the germline ends. Germline CDR1 and CDR2: SGHRS and YFSETQ. CDR3 DNA (partial): TGCGCCAGCAGCCCGATGCCCGACCAGGGTGGC. This sequence encodes CASSPMPDQGG. The full CDR3 protein reads CASSPMPDQGGYTF.

As concerns this clone: The read gets to within 3 residues of the CDR3 end, and the germline J gene fills in the rest. The chain employs TRBV13 and TRBJ1-5, with 8 bases aligning to TRBD1. Germline V CDR1 and CDR2: PRHDT, FYEKMQ (reference sequence). The CDR3 is 12 amino acids. The CDR3 sequence is CASSLTGGPQHF. CDR3 DNA (partial): TGTGCCAGCAGCTTAACAGGGGGACCC.

In the case of this clone: The read is 3 residues too short to cover the CDR3 end, so that end is filled in from the germline J gene. The V call is TRBV18, the J call TRBJ1-2; TRBD1 is a possible D gene (6 bases). Looked up from germline, CDR1 is KGHSH and CDR2 is LQKENI. V was clipped by 8 bases and J by 7 bases, with 11 bases between them. The CDR3 loop spans 11 amino acids. CDR3 region: CASGRTAGYTF. Incomplete CDR3 DNA: TGTGCCAGCGGACGGACAGCTGGC.

This clone is large by frequency. The read ends 3 residues shy of where the CDR3 ends; the end is completed using the germline J gene. This sequence joins TRBV20-1 and TRBJ2-5; 9 bases agree with TRBD1. The CDR3 covers 15 residues. The germline V gene encodes CDR1 DFQATT and CDR2 SNEGSKA (reference sequence). The V and J ends lost 6 bases and 3 bases, in that order; junction bases with no gene match: 11. This chain's CDR3 is CSAFPPTGGEETQYF. The part of the CDR3 DNA that was read is TGCAGTGCCTTTCCTCCGACAGGGGGTGAAGAGACC.

About this clone: The read is 3 residues too short to cover the CDR3 end, so that end is filled in from the germline J gene. This chain joins TRBV20-1 and TRBJ2-5, with 7 bases aligning to TRBD1. V was clipped by 3 bases and J by 1 base; unmatched bases: 8. CDR3 length equals 15 residues. Germline loops: CDR1 DFQATT, CDR2 SNEGSKA (reference sequence). Partial CDR3 DNA: TGCAGTGCTAGTCCGGCACAGGGGAGCCAAGAGACC. Its protein is CSASPAQGSQET. The whole CDR3 reads CSASPAQGSQETQYF.

Of note for this clone: The read stops 3 residues short of the end of the CDR3; the missing end is completed from the germline J gene. V and J are TRBV5-1 and TRBJ2-2, with 8 bases that match TRBD2. Germline CDR1 SGHRS, CDR2 YFSETQ. The CDR3 is made up of 14 amino acids. J gave up 6 bases and V 4 bases, and 5 bases lay outside the gene matches. The part of the CDR3 DNA that was read is TGCGCCAGCAGCCCGACGGGGGGGCCCGGGGAG. This translates into CASSPTGGPGE. The full CDR3 protein is CASSPTGGPGELFF.

To note about this clone: From the germline J gene comes the end of the CDR3, since the read stops 3 residues before it. The V call is TRBV18, the J call TRBJ1-1; 7 bases align to TRBD1. After removal of 3 bases from V and 1 base from J, the junction contained 8 bases not matched to a gene. The CDR3 is made up of 16 amino acids. Germline loops: CDR1 KGHSH, CDR2 LQKENI. The covered CDR3 bases are TGTGCCAGCTCACCCACACACTCAGGGGGGAACACTGAA. Protein sequence: CASSPTHSGGNTE. The whole CDR3 reads CASSPTHSGGNTEAFF.

Comment on this clone: The CDR3 extends 3 residues past the end of the read, so its final part is completed from the germline J gene. This sequence joins TRBV7-9 and TRBJ1-2; D gene unclear. Deletions cut 5 bases from V and 5 bases from J, with 15 bases between. The CDR3 runs 14 residues. CDR1 SEHNR and CDR2 FQNEAQ come from the germline V gene (reference sequence). CDR3 DNA (partial): TGTGCCAGCAGCCCCGGACTTTTCTTTTATGGC. Protein: CASSPGLFFYG. The whole CDR3 sequence reads CASSPGLFFYGYTF.

Turning to this clone: With the read ending 3 residues before the CDR3 end, the germline J gene is used to fill in that end. This chain links TRBV7-8 with TRBJ1-2, with 7 bases identical to TRBD1. CDR1 SGHVS and CDR2 FQNEAQ come from the germline V gene. With 3 bases clipped from V and 5 bases from J, the junction kept 3 bases outside the gene matches. This CDR3 has 13 residues. The sequenced CDR3 bases are TGTGCCAGCAGCTTTCGGGACAGTTATGGC. Residues: CASSFRDSYG. The full CDR3 is CASSFRDSYGYTF.

As to this clone: From the germline J gene comes the end of the CDR3, since the read stops 3 residues before it. The chain employs TRBV6-4 and TRBJ1-5; maybe TRBD1 (6 bases). This CDR3 comprises 13 residues. Trimming left V 2 bases short and J 7 bases short, with 9 bases between. The germline V gene encodes CDR1 MRHNA and CDR2 SNTAGT. The CDR3 bases that were read are TGTGCCAGCAGTGACGGGGGCGGGCAGCCC. It codes for CASSDGGGQP. The full CDR3 sequence reads CASSDGGGQPQHF.

Points on this clone: The missing CDR3 end, 3 residues past where the read stops, is filled in from the germline J gene. This chain joins TRBV19 and TRBJ1-2, with 9 bases aligning to TRBD1. Germline V gives CDR1 LNHDA, CDR2 SQIVND (reference sequence). The CDR3 length is 15 residues. With 5 bases clipped from V and 0 bases from J, the junction kept 4 bases outside the gene matches. CDR3 loop: CASSSRTGANYGYTF. The sequenced CDR3 bases are TGTGCCAGTAGTTCACGGACAGGGGCTAACTATGGC.

CDR3 loop: CASSFPKGNEAFF. Incomplete CDR3 DNA: TGTGCCAGTAGTTTCCCCAAGGGGAACGAA. This sequence joins TRBV19 and TRBJ1-1, with a tentative D call TRBD1 (5 bases). The read terminates 3 residues ahead of where the CDR3 ends, so the germline J gene completes it. From germline, CDR1 is LNHDA and CDR2 SQIVND (reference sequence). The CDR3 is 13 residues long.

Concerning this clone itself: The CDR3 end falls 3 residues outside the read, so it is completed with the germline J gene. The chain uses TRBV29-1 and TRBJ2-1; D remains unclear. V was trimmed by 6 bases and J by 7 bases, leaving 13 bases between them. The CDR3 is 12 amino acids. Germline CDR1 reads SQVTM; CDR2 reads ANQGSEA. The CDR3 region is CSVRLTENEQFF. The part of the CDR3 DNA that was read is TGCAGCGTCCGGCTGACTGAAAATGAG.

A note on this clone: The read finishes 3 residues shy of the CDR3 end, and the germline J gene is used to complete it. This chain joins TRBV6-1 and TRBJ1-1; TRBD1 matches at 11 bases. This CDR3 is 14 amino acids long. Germline V gene lookup returns CDR1 MNHNS and CDR2 SASEGT. Partial CDR3 DNA: TGTGCCAGCAGTGAAGCGGGACAGGGGGGTCGA. Protein: CASSEAGQGGR. The CDR3 as a whole reads CASSEAGQGGRAFF.